The source of this T cell receptor (beta chain) is a study of T cell changes during pregnancy in multiple sclerosis. The length of the CDR3 is 16 residues. Trimming took off 0 bases at V and 2 bases at J, with 14 bases between the two ends. The germline V gene encodes CDR1 SGHRS and CDR2 YFSETQ. TCRdb's copy holds only in-frame clones and misses some; the assay was immunoSEQ multiplex PCR. The table has 30,000 to 45,000 clones, roughly 91% seen once. The V call is TRBV5-1, the J call TRBJ2-5, with a tentative D call TRBD2 (6 bases). The sequence derives from a female donor in good health, enrolled as a control in a pregnancy study. The sample consisted of CD4+ T cells from peripheral blood mononuclear cells, taken in the second trimester of pregnancy. The CDR3 DNA reads as TGCGCCAGCAGCTTGGGGGGAGCGGGCACTCAAGAGACCCAGTACTTC. Protein sequence: CASSLGGAGTQETQYF.